The 24 T cell receptor beta chains in this list originate from one sample, sequenced in a study of shared clonotypes between healthy human individuals. CD8 cells classed as naive were CD45RO-negative and positively selected for CCR7, excluding terminally differentiated effector memory CD45RA+ cells. Measured with immunoSEQ multiplex PCR; TCRdb has only the in-frame clones, and not every one. Seen here are around 560,000 clones, roughly 95% observed once, and the top ten hold about 0.11%. The source material was naive CD8+ T cells sorted from blood. These receptors were obtained from a woman aged 25 to 39 in good health.

The chain employs TRBV30 and TRBJ2-7, with D unclear. The germline CDR1 and CDR2 sequences are GTSNPN and SVGIG (reference sequence). The CDR3 is made up of 13 amino acids. The germline V and J ends were trimmed by 3 bases and 2 bases, with 11 bases remaining between them. This CDR3 reads CAWSVDSTYEQYF. CDR3 bases: TGTGCCTGGAGCGTGGATTCTACCTACGAGCAGTACTTC. Using reference TRBV30 and TRBJ2-7 for the parts outside the CDR3, the full variable domain is SQTIHQWPATLVQPVGSPLSLECTVEGTSNPNLYWYRQAAGRGLQLLFYSVGIGQISSEVPQNLSASRPQDRQFILSSKKLLLSDSGFYLCAWSVDSTYEQYFGPGTRLTVT.

This chain uses TRBV4-1 with TRBJ2-3; 7 bases are a match to TRBD2. This CDR3 is 18 amino acids long. Germline V lookup: CDR1 MGHRA, CDR2 YSYEKL. V shed 2 bases, J shed 0 bases, and the junction held 11 bases outside the gene matches. CDR3 in amino acids: CASSQMGRGGASTDTQYF. The CDR3 DNA is TGCGCCAGCAGCCAAATGGGCCGGGGAGGGGCGAGCACAGATACGCAGTATTTT.

This chain uses TRBV7-9 with TRBJ2-1; D is unresolved. The CDR3 covers 14 residues. Germline V gene data show CDR1 as SEHNR and CDR2 as FQNEAQ (reference sequence). Trimming took 5 bases from V and 8 from J, leaving 16 bases between them. The CDR3 DNA sequence: TGTGCCAGCAGCGGTAGACAACCAGCCTATGAGCAGTTCTTC. Protein: CASSGRQPAYEQFF.

On this clone: At the DNA level, this CDR3 is encoded by other sequences in the same sample as well. CDR3 in DNA: TGTGCCAGCAGCCCAGGTATCTACGAGCAGTACTTC. This translates into CASSPGIYEQYF. V and J are TRBV7-9 and TRBJ2-7; D unclear. Trimming removed 5 bases at V and 3 bases at J, with 8 bases between. The CDR3 totals 12 residues. CDR1 and CDR2 from the germline V gene are SEHNR and FQNEAQ (reference sequence).

The chain couples TRBV2 to TRBJ2-7; D uncertain. V was pared by 4 bases and J by 0 bases, with 7 bases between. The germline CDR1 and CDR2 sequences are SNHLY and FYNNEI. The CDR3 has 13 amino acids. This CDR3 is CASSVQSSYEQYF. As DNA, the CDR3 is TGTGCCAGCAGTGTACAGAGCTCCTACGAGCAGTACTTC. The full variable domain, in which reference TRBV2 and TRBJ2-7 provide the parts outside the CDR3, is EPEVTQTPSHQVTQMGQEVILRCVPISNHLYFYWYRQILGQKVEFLVSFYNNEISEKSEIFDDQFSVERPDGSNFTLKIRSTKLEDSAMYFCASSVQSSYEQYFGPGTRLTVT.

This rearrangement joins TRBV7-9 to TRBJ2-7; no clear D gene. Germline V gene lookup returns CDR1 SEHNR and CDR2 FQNEAQ (reference sequence). The length of the CDR3 is 15 residues. The ends were cut back, 4 bases at V and 0 bases at J, with 13 bases in the middle. The CDR3 loop reads CASSSPLGSSYEQYF. The CDR3 DNA reads as TGTGCCAGCAGCTCCCCTTTAGGAAGCTCCTACGAGCAGTACTTC.

The rearrangement links TRBV9 to TRBJ2-5; D gene unclear. Gene TRBJ2-7 matches the end of the DNA better, so the J call may be wrong. The germline V gene has CDR1 SGDLS and CDR2 YYNGEE. This CDR3 region has 14 residues. The CDR3 bases are TGTGCCAGCAGCGTAACTTCTCCTGCGCTCGAGCAGTACTTC. Encoded protein: CASSVTSPALEQYF.

V gene TRBV4-2 combines with J gene TRBJ2-6; 7 nucleotides align to TRBD1. The CDR3 is made up of 17 amino acids. V lost 4 bases to trimming and J lost 0 bases; unmatched junction nucleotides: 6. Looked up from germline, CDR1 is LGHNA and CDR2 is YNFKEQ. CDR3 sequence: CASSRQYRGSGANVLTF. The CDR3 coding sequence is TGTGCCAGCAGCCGACAGTACAGGGGCTCTGGGGCCAACGTCCTGACTTTC.

Points on this clone: Other DNA sequences within the sample encode an identical CDR3. V usage is TRBV9 and J usage is TRBJ2-7; D possibly matches TRBD1 or TRBD2 (5 bases each). V lost 0 bases, J lost 0 bases, and 10 bases lay in between. Germline V gene sequence: CDR1 SGDLS, CDR2 YYNGEE. The CDR3 spans 15 residues. CDR3 residues: CASSVGDGSSYEQYF. CDR3 nucleotide sequence: TGTGCCAGCAGCGTAGGGGACGGAAGCTCCTACGAGCAGTACTTC. The whole variable domain, remainder taken from reference TRBV9 and TRBJ2-7, is DSGVTQTPKHLITATGQRVTLRCSPRSGDLSVYWYQQSLDQGLQFLIQYYNGEERAKGNILERFSAQQFPDLHSELNLSSLELGDSALYFCASSVGDGSSYEQYFGPGTRLTVT.

V is TRBV4-1 and J is TRBJ2-2; D may correspond to TRBD1 or TRBD2 (5 bases each). Deletions cut 0 bases from V and 6 bases from J, with 14 bases between. Germline V CDR1 and CDR2: MGHRA, YSYEKL. CDR3 length: 16 amino acids. DNA of the CDR3: TGCGCCAGCAGCCAAGATCTGGCAGGGAGATCCGGGGAGCTGTTTTTT. This codes for CASSQDLAGRSGELFF.

This chain uses TRBV4-1 with TRBJ2-1; the match to TRBD2 covers 8 bases. CDR3 size: 15 residues. Germline V gene lookup returns CDR1 MGHRA and CDR2 YSYEKL. Trimming at V came to 4 bases and at J to 4 bases, leaving 6 bases not matched to a gene. The chain's CDR3 is CASSRLAGPYNEQFF. In DNA, the CDR3 is TGCGCCAGCAGCCGCTTAGCGGGGCCATACAATGAGCAGTTCTTC.

This clone was counted only a few times. J is TRBJ2-2 and V is TRBV29-1, with D unresolved. The CDR3 totals 13 residues. CDR1 and CDR2 from the germline V gene are SQVTM and ANQGSEA. V was clipped by 6 bases and J by 2 bases, with 10 bases between them. CDR3 nucleotides: TGCAGCGTACAAGGACGAAACACCGGGGAGCTGTTTTTT. Translating it yields CSVQGRNTGELFF.

The chain is built from TRBV20-1 and TRBJ2-5; D is unclear. The CDR3 extends over 9 amino acids. The V and J ends lost 6 bases and 11 bases respectively, with 10 bases between them. CDR1 is DFQATT and CDR2 is SNEGSKA in the germline V gene (reference sequence). The CDR3 DNA sequence: TGCAGTGCCGGTGTGCAGCAGTACTTC. This encodes CSAGVQQYF.

The chain links TRBV7-9 to TRBJ2-7; D perhaps matches TRBD2 (6 bases). V lost 8 bases, J lost 2 bases, and 13 bases lay in between. The length of the CDR3 is 13 residues. Germline values: CDR1 SEHNR, CDR2 FQNEAQ (reference sequence). As DNA, the CDR3 is TGTGCCAGCGAGGGACTGATAACCTACGAGCAGTACTTC. It codes for CASEGLITYEQYF.

The chain couples TRBV4-1 to TRBJ1-1, with unresolved D. This CDR3 contains 15 residues. The germline V gene encodes CDR1 MGHRA and CDR2 YSYEKL. The ends were cut back, 5 bases at V and 0 bases at J, with 13 bases in the middle. The CDR3 protein is CASSVRSNLNTEAFF. The CDR3, as DNA: TGCGCCAGCAGCGTCAGGTCGAATTTGAACACTGAAGCTTTCTTT.

This clone occurred once. V and J are TRBV10-3 and TRBJ1-5; D not resolved. Germline-derived CDR1 and CDR2 are ENHRY and SYGVKD. CDR3 length: 14 residues. Trimming took off 0 bases at V and 7 bases at J, with 10 bases between the two ends. This CDR3 reads CAISESVGRQPQHF. CDR3 nucleotides: TGTGCCATCAGTGAGTCGGTAGGGAGGCAGCCCCAGCATTTT.

The chain recombines TRBV11-3 with TRBJ2-1, with TRBD1 matching over 7 bases. There are 15 residues in the CDR3. V was clipped by 5 bases and J by 3 bases; unmatched bases: 7. The germline CDR1 and CDR2 sequences are SGHNT and YENEEA. CDR3 sequence: CASSLSRDSYNEQFF. CDR3 in DNA: TGTGCCAGCAGCCTATCCAGGGACAGCTACAATGAGCAGTTCTTC.

V and J are TRBV13 and TRBJ2-7, with 8 bases fitting TRBD2. Losses at the gene ends were 0 bases for V and 2 bases for J; bases not matched to a gene: 3. CDR1 is PRHDT and CDR2 is FYEKMQ in the germline V gene (reference sequence). The CDR3 is 15 residues long. The CDR3 coding sequence is TGTGCCAGCAGCTTAGGGGGAGCGGGAGCCTACGAGCAGTACTTC. Its protein product is CASSLGGAGAYEQYF.

V and J are TRBV19 and TRBJ1-3, with 7 bases fitting TRBD1. Germline V gene data show CDR1 as LNHDA and CDR2 as SQIVND (reference sequence). This CDR3 region has 17 residues. With V trimmed by 8 bases and J by 4 bases, 17 bases remained unmatched. The CDR3: CASQRGQEGAFGNTIYF. DNA for the CDR3: TGTGCCAGTCAAAGGGGCCAAGAGGGGGCATTCGGAAACACCATATATTTT.

The J gene is TRBJ2-5, the V gene TRBV11-2, with D perhaps matching TRBD2 (6 bases). Germline CDR1 SGHAT, CDR2 FQNNGV. The CDR3 has 13 amino acids. V lost 7 bases to trimming and J lost 8 bases, with 17 bases between them. CDR3 protein: CASTPFDGLTQYF. CDR3 in DNA: TGTGCCAGCACCCCCTTCGATGGACTAACCCAGTACTTC. The whole variable domain, remainder taken from reference TRBV11-2 and TRBJ2-5, is EAGVAQSPRYKIIEKRQSVAFWCNPISGHATLYWYQQILGQGPKLLIQFQNNGVVDDSQLPKDRFSAERLKGVDSTLKIQPAKLEDSAVYLCASTPFDGLTQYFGPGTRLLVL.

The V gene is TRBV5-8, the J gene TRBJ1-3; no firm D call. The CDR3 runs 19 residues. Germline values: CDR1 SGHTS, CDR2 YDEGEE. With 1 base removed from V and 0 bases from J, the gap between germline ends came to 20 bases. CDR3 protein: CASSLISASTLDSGNTIYF. Written as DNA, the CDR3 is TGTGCCAGCAGCTTGATCTCAGCCTCGACCCTTGACTCTGGAAACACCATATATTTT.

V gene TRBV19 combines with J gene TRBJ2-1; 9 nucleotides align to TRBD2. This CDR3 has 14 residues. The V segment lost 7 bases and the J segment 3 bases; nucleotides outside the gene matches: 4. The V gene's germline CDR1 is LNHDA and CDR2 SQIVND (reference sequence). The CDR3 sequence is CASTFSGSYNEQFF. The DNA for the CDR3 is TGTGCCAGTACCTTTAGCGGGAGCTACAATGAGCAGTTCTTC.

The chain couples TRBV27 to TRBJ1-2; maybe TRBD1 (6 bases). The CDR3 sequence is 13 residues long. Germline loops: CDR1 MNHEY, CDR2 SMNVEV (reference sequence). Trimming pared 7 bases from V and 4 bases from J, leaving 13 bases between. The CDR3 DNA sequence: TGTGCCAGCAAGGTCGAGGGGGGCTATGGCTACACCTTC. Its protein is CASKVEGGYGYTF.

This clone was detected once. The V call is TRBV7-9, the J call TRBJ2-7; D is uncertain. CDR3 size: 11 residues. V was pared by 4 bases and J by 6 bases, with 7 bases between. Germline values: CDR1 SEHNR, CDR2 FQNEAQ (reference sequence). DNA for the CDR3: TGTGCCAGCAGCTACGGAACCGAGCAGTACTTC. As protein: CASSYGTEQYF.